The next 19 T cell receptor beta chains were all read from a single sample in a study of cytomegalovirus exposure and HLA in healthy donors. TCRdb's table, derived via immunoSEQ multiplex PCR, lists solely in-frame clones and lacks some. The sample includes approximately 160,000 clones, 80% to 90% seen only once; the top ten take 2% to 2.5%. The sample was PBMCs. These receptors all stem from a woman younger than 30 in good health and CMV-seronegative.

The V gene is TRBV27, the J gene TRBJ1-2, with a weak D call TRBD1 (5 bases). CDR3 length: 12 amino acids. CDR1 and CDR2 from the germline V gene are MNHEY and SMNVEV (reference sequence). The germline V and J ends were trimmed by 6 bases and 8 bases, with 13 bases remaining between them. Here the CDR3 DNA reads TGTGCCAGCAGGGGGCAGGGTTGGGGCTACACCTTC. It codes for CASRGQGWGYTF.

This clone was seen a single time. This chain joins TRBV7-8 and TRBJ1-1; 10 bases are shared with TRBD1. J gave up 1 base and V 5 bases, and 7 bases lay outside the gene matches. The CDR3 consists of 16 residues. CDR1 SGHVS and CDR2 FQNEAQ come from the germline V gene. CDR3 bases: TGTGCCAGCAGCCCCGACAGGGGGCGTAGGAACACTGAAGCTTTCTTT. Amino acids: CASSPDRGRRNTEAFF.

This clone has a handful of counts. The chain recombines TRBV7-2 with TRBJ2-2; a possible D gene is TRBD1 (5 bases). The CDR3 length is 14 residues. Trimming left V 4 bases short and J 5 bases short, with 11 bases between. Germline CDR1 is SGHTA and CDR2 is FQGNSA. CDR3 loop: CASSSTGFTGELFF. The CDR3 DNA follows: TGTGCCAGCAGCTCCACAGGATTTACCGGGGAGCTGTTTTTT.

This clone showed up just once. CDR3 sequence: CASSQEGGPDTQYF. The DNA for the CDR3 is TGCGCCAGCAGCCAAGAAGGGGGCCCAGATACGCAGTATTTT. The chain carries TRBV4-1 and TRBJ2-3; 7 nucleotides match TRBD1. This CDR3 comprises 14 residues. Germline V lookup: CDR1 MGHRA, CDR2 YSYEKL. V was pared by 0 bases and J by 4 bases, with 1 base of the junction left unmatched.

The CDR3 DNA is TGTGCCAGCTCACCACGGATGGACAGGGGGGGGTATGGCTACACCTTC. It specifies CASSPRMDRGGYGYTF. The genes are TRBV18 and TRBJ1-2; 10 bases line up with TRBD1. The V gene end was trimmed by 1 base and the J gene end by 5 bases; junction bases not matched to a gene: 7. There are 16 residues in the CDR3. Germline assignment: CDR1 KGHSH and CDR2 LQKENI.

This chain connects TRBV6-5 to TRBJ2-7, with 7 bases matching TRBD2. The V and J ends lost 0 bases and 2 bases, in that order; junction bases with no gene match: 4. Germline CDR1 and CDR2: MNHEY and SVGAGI. This CDR3 has 15 amino acids. The CDR3 region is CASSYSGGYPYEQYF. DNA of the CDR3: TGTGCCAGCAGTTACTCGGGGGGGTATCCCTACGAGCAGTACTTC.

The CDR3 coding sequence is TGTGCCAGCAGCTCGAACTTGGGGACTAGCGGGAGTTACGAGCAGTACTTC. Protein sequence: CASSSNLGTSGSYEQYF. The chain has TRBV11-2 and TRBJ2-7; 14 nucleotides match TRBD2. Germline V gene sequence: CDR1 SGHAT, CDR2 FQNNGV. The CDR3 length is 17 residues. With 4 bases clipped from V and 4 bases from J, the junction kept 9 bases outside the gene matches. Full variable domain (missing parts from reference TRBV11-2 and TRBJ2-7): EAGVAQSPRYKIIEKRQSVAFWCNPISGHATLYWYQQILGQGPKLLIQFQNNGVVDDSQLPKDRFSAERLKGVDSTLKIQPAKLEDSAVYLCASSSNLGTSGSYEQYFGPGTRLTVT.

The chain employs TRBV7-9 and TRBJ2-7; the D is unclear. Trimming stripped 5 bases from V and 6 bases from J, with 8 bases between. CDR3 size: 11 residues. Germline V gene lookup returns CDR1 SEHNR and CDR2 FQNEAQ (reference sequence). CDR3 region: CASSHSSEQYF. CDR3 coding DNA: TGTGCCAGCAGCCATAGTAGCGAGCAGTACTTC.

This chain links TRBV4-1 with TRBJ2-7; tentatively, D is TRBD2 (6 bases). Trimming removed 1 base at V and 5 bases at J, with 15 bases between. The CDR3 sequence is 15 residues long. Germline assignment: CDR1 MGHRA and CDR2 YSYEKL. The CDR3 here is CASSQVWGGGNEQYF. The CDR3 nucleotides are TGCGCCAGCAGCCAAGTTTGGGGAGGAGGGAACGAGCAGTACTTC.

The chain has TRBV19 and TRBJ1-5; D may be TRBD1 (6 bases). Trimming removed 5 bases at V and 2 bases at J, with 13 bases between. Per germline, CDR1 LNHDA and CDR2 SQIVND (reference sequence). This CDR3 region has 15 residues. The DNA of the CDR3 is TGTGCCAGTAGTTTCGACCACAGGGGCAATCAGCCCCAGCATTTT. Residues: CASSFDHRGNQPQHF. The full variable domain, completed using reference TRBV19 and TRBJ1-5, is DGGITQSPKYLFRKEGQNVTLSCEQNLNHDAMYWYRQDPGQGLRLIYYSQIVNDFQKGDIAEGYSVSREKKESFPLTVTSAQKNPTAFYLCASSFDHRGNQPQHFGDGTRLSIL.

The chain combines TRBV5-6 with TRBJ1-4; 8 nucleotides line up with TRBD1. This CDR3 has 15 amino acids. V was clipped by 4 bases and J by 7 bases; unmatched bases: 9. CDR1 SGHDT and CDR2 YYEEEE come from the germline V gene. DNA for the CDR3: TGTGCCAGCAGCCTCCGGGACAGGAATGGTGAAAAACTGTTTTTT. Its translation is CASSLRDRNGEKLFF.

The chain links TRBV30 to TRBJ2-5, with D possibly TRBD2 on 6 matching bases. From germline, CDR1 is GTSNPN and CDR2 SVGIG (reference sequence). V lost 1 base, J lost 0 bases, and 18 bases lay in between. This CDR3 contains 17 residues. CDR3 DNA: TGTGCCTGGAGTGCGGGTTTGGCGGGGTATTACCAAGAGACCCAGTACTTC. Protein sequence: CAWSAGLAGYYQETQYF.

The V gene is TRBV7-8, the J gene TRBJ2-7; D gene ambiguous. The CDR3 has 14 amino acids. V dropped 1 base and J dropped 5 bases, with 12 bases sitting between them. CDR1 is SGHVS and CDR2 is FQNEAQ in the germline V gene. CDR3: CASSLDKPRNEQYF. The CDR3 DNA reads TGTGCCAGCAGCTTAGACAAGCCTAGGAACGAGCAGTACTTC.

J is TRBJ1-3 and V is TRBV27; tentatively, D is TRBD1 (6 bases). This CDR3 has 21 amino acids. The germline gives CDR1 MNHEY, CDR2 SMNVEV (reference sequence). Trimming removed 0 bases at V and 0 bases at J, with 24 bases between. CDR3 bases: TGTGCCAGCAGTTTATCGCCCGACCGATTCAGGGGTCCCCACTCTGGAAACACCATATATTTT. Residues: CASSLSPDRFRGPHSGNTIYF.

This chain joins TRBV4-1 and TRBJ2-3; 8 bases are shared with TRBD1. The CDR3 totals 15 residues. Looked up from germline, CDR1 is MGHRA and CDR2 is YSYEKL. Unmatched junction bases numbered 6, after V lost 1 base and J lost 6 bases. CDR3 loop: CASSQVNRGEDTQYF. CDR3 in DNA: TGCGCCAGCAGCCAAGTAAACAGGGGGGAGGATACGCAGTATTTT.

The V gene is TRBV5-1, the J gene TRBJ2-7, with D perhaps TRBD2 (6 bases). Germline V lookup: CDR1 SGHRS, CDR2 YFSETQ. CDR3 length equals 13 residues. V dropped 7 bases and J dropped 5 bases, with 16 bases sitting between them. Here the CDR3 reads CASRREGSDEQYF. CDR3 nucleotide sequence: TGCGCCAGCCGGAGGGAAGGGTCCGACGAGCAGTACTTC.

This chain uses TRBV9 with TRBJ2-3; D is perhaps TRBD2 (5 bases). Trimming removed 4 bases from V and 7 bases from J, with 19 bases in between. The CDR3 is 15 residues long. Germline V CDR1 and CDR2: SGDLS, YYNGEE. The CDR3 region has the DNA TGTGCCAGCAGCCCACGGGATGCTCAGCTAAATACGCAGTATTTT. Residues: CASSPRDAQLNTQYF.

Worth noting for this clone: Germline is not matched at one junction end, which may reflect a read error. The chain links TRBV4-3 to TRBJ2-3; a weak D match, TRBD2 (6 bases). The CDR3 is 14 amino acids. Germline CDR1 is LGHNA and CDR2 is YSLEER. CDR3 amino acids: CASRQGTSTDTQYF. CDR3 in DNA: TGCGCCAGCAGACAAGGGACTAGCACAGATACGCAGTATTTT.

J is TRBJ2-7 and V is TRBV29-1; D is ambiguous. The CDR3 runs to 10 residues. The V gene's germline CDR1 is SQVTM and CDR2 ANQGSEA. The V gene lost 6 bases and the J gene lost 3 bases, with 6 bases spanning the gap. The CDR3 spells CSVSDYEQYF. CDR3 nucleotides: TGCAGCGTCAGCGACTACGAGCAGTACTTC.